This TCR beta chain derives from a study of Tregs in tolerant kidney transplant recipients. Findings of the study overall: Validation in larger populations is needed because few patients were studied. Tregs expanded with activated donor B cells seemed most donor-specific.

This CDR3 has 15 residues. Germline assignment: CDR1 MNHNY and CDR2 SVGAGI (reference sequence). Deletions cut 2 bases from V and 1 base from J, with 11 bases between. To note about this clone: The antigen remains unidentified.

Data came from immunoSEQ multiplex PCR; TCRdb stores just in-frame clones and leaves some out. The data show about 120,000 clones, with about 90% seen just once and approximately 0.6% held by the top ten. Unstimulated Tregs (CD4+CD25+CD127-) and CD4+CD25- non-Tregs were sorted from PBMCs. The sample taken for sequencing was CD4+ T cells from blood. The source of this sequence is a human donor in good health. The V gene is TRBV6-6, the J gene TRBJ1-1; D is uncertain. The CDR3 region is CASSYTWTANTEAFF. The CDR3 nucleotides read TGTGCCAGCAGTTACACTTGGACGGCGAACACTGAAGCTTTCTTT.